The source of this T cell receptor (beta chain) is a study of T cell responses to AZD1222 COVID-19 vaccine (dated by TCRdb to the early 2020s). A note on the overall study: AZD1222 recipients given second doses at about 4 weeks or at about 12 weeks were pooled, since spike-specific TCR depth and breadth were not found to differ between the two schedules. Enrollment into the trials was organized by age into subgroups of 18-55, 56-69 and 70-plus years, and those subgroups contained roughly 160, 29 and 62 TCR-sequenced participants, respectively. TCR sequencing was performed for roughly 240 trial participants, of whom approximately 200 were given two doses of AZD1222 and approximately 25 were given two doses of MenACWY control vaccine. Points the paper makes about the study in general: Nearly half of unique spike-specific TCRs reportedly recognized epitopes outside regions mutated in the B.1.351 and B.1.1.7 variants. In the small 56-69-year group, the increase in depth fell short of significance, most likely because of low power. Participants were mostly white British and included more females than males, and it was suggested by the authors that clonal diversity may have been underestimated. The whole spike protein was spanned by vaccine-associated CD4 TCRs, and dominant responses were seen in regions 160-218 and 743-854. Conclusions about previously exposed vaccinees were limited because only six AZD1222 recipients were SARS-CoV-2 seropositive at baseline. Because no day 14 peak-response samples were available, repertoires were characterized only after the peak T cell response. After two AZD1222 doses, both the breadth and the depth of spike-specific TCRs were significantly higher than at day 0 and than in MenACWY recipients.

The CDR3 regions of human TCRbeta chains were subjected to immunosequencing. The authors processed their data as follows. Repertoire TCRs were checked for matches against a reference library of SARS-CoV-2-specific TCRs that had been generated using the MIRA antigen-specificity platform. Breadth meant the fraction of unique TCRs that were SARS-CoV-2-associated, whereas depth meant the fraction of total T cells that were SARS-CoV-2-associated. Using the MIRA data, each spike-specific TCR was assigned both to the spike region to which the TCR was reactive and to a CD4 or CD8 class. Log10-transformed breadth and depth values were compared by one-way ANOVA with Sidak's multiple comparisons tests. Drawn from immuneACCESS, this table holds only the in-frame rearrangements with V and J called that TCRdb kept. Clones are partly lost; checked studies trace under half to an unresolved V gene and leave the rest unexplained. V, J and clone size are taken as reported in that table, and D and trimming were inferred from the DNA itself. The sample table holds tens of thousands of clones, of which 65% to 90% were seen once. The top ten clones comprise around 19% of the sample.

A remark on this clone: Its antigen target is currently unknown. Per-base qualities were not stored, and no clone one base away is much larger.

The CDR3 contains 13 residues, cysteine and phenylalanine counted. Only the CDR3 region is kept as DNA, spanning 39 bases read in frame from base 1. After removal of 3 bases from V and 5 bases from J, the junction retains 1 base not matched to a gene. The germline V gene (reference sequence) provides CDR1 LGHDT and CDR2 YNNKEL. This specimen's time point label, interpreted: baseline before first vaccination. The vaccinee samples were drawn from two UK trials, COV001 and COV002, one of which was a single-blind randomized controlled phase 2/3 trial testing AZD1222 (ChAdOx1 nCoV-19) in healthy adults. Trial participant PBMC samples were collected at day 0 and day 28 after the second dose for TCRbeta chain sequencing.

Specimen: peripheral blood, collected on day 0 of AZD1222 vaccination. This sequence was found in an adult in good health. Recombination linked TRBV3-1 (or the pseudogene TRBV3-2) to TRBJ2-3; 8 bases in between match TRBD2. At the DNA level, the sequence is TGTGCCAGCAGCCAGGGACTAGAAGATACGCAGTATTTT. It is translated as CASSQGLEDTQYF.